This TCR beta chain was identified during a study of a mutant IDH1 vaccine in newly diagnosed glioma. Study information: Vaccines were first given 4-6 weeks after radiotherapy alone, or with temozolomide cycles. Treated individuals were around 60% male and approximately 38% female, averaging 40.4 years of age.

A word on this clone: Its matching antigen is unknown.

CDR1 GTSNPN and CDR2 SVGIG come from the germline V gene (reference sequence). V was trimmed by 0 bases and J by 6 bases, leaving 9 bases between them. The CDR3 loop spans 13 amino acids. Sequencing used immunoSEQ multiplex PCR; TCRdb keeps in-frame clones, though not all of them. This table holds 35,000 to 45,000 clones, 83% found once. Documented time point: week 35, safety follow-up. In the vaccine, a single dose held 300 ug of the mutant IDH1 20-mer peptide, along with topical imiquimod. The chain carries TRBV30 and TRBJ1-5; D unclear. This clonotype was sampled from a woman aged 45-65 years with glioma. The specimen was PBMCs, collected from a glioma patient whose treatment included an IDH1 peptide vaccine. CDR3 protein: CAWSVSLAQPQHF. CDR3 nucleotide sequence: TGTGCCTGGAGTGTAAGTCTGGCTCAGCCCCAGCATTTT.